This record concerns one T cell receptor (beta chain) sequence. What it recognizes is unknown. The source of the sample is a study of T cell responses to AZD1222 COVID-19 vaccine. Findings and limits, study-wide: The donor cohort was predominantly white British with a female majority, and clonal diversity may have been underestimated. There were repertoire samples only from the period after the peak T cell response. Mapped onto spike, vaccine-associated CD4 TCRs spanned it and were dominant at 160-218 and 743-854. Just a handful of AZD1222 recipients tested seropositive at baseline.

J gave up 3 bases and V 10 bases, and 7 bases lay outside the gene matches. This CDR3 is built from 16 residues. Germline V lookup: CDR1 MDHEN, CDR2 SYDVKM. Only in-frame clones appear in the TCRdb table, and some are missing; sequencing was by immunoSEQ multiplex PCR. The table shows about 120,000 clones, with approximately 90% occurring only once. This receptor was obtained from an adult in good health. V is TRBV28 and J is TRBJ2-1; 15 positions agree with TRBD2. Sequenced here: peripheral blood, sampled on day 0 of AZD1222 vaccination. CDR3 bases: TGTGCCACCCCGGGACTAGCGGGGGGACTCTACAATGAGCAGTTCTTC. This sequence encodes CATPGLAGGLYNEQFF. Supplemented by reference TRBV28 and TRBJ2-1, the full variable domain reads DVKVTQSSRYLVKRTGEKVFLECVQDMDHENMFWYRQDPGLGLRLIYFSYDVKMKEKGDIPEGYSVSREKKERFSLILESASTNQTSMYLCATPGLAGGLYNEQFFGPGTRLTVL.